The text below deals with one T cell receptor beta chain. This clonotype was recorded many times. The antigen it binds to is not known. There are no base qualities to consult, and no much larger clone falls within one base. cDNA was synthesized by template-switch 5'RACE using a primer carrying a 10-nucleotide random unique molecular identifier by which each TCR transcript was tagged. Every sequencing run yielded over 160 million TCR-beta sequences covering 15-18 subjects. The RNeasy kit was used for extraction of total RNA. The KAPA Real-time Library Amplification kit was used to amplify TCR-beta VDJ regions with primers for the TCR constant region and the 5'RACE anchor. A first PCR added sample indexes and Illumina adaptors, and a second PCR then raised library yield. The roughly 650 bp TCR product was size-selected on a 2% E-gel SizeSelection system after Ampure bead purification. Library quality was checked on a Bioanalyzer, concentration was measured with Qubit, and libraries were quantified with the Kapa Library Quantification kit before pooling. Libraries were sequenced paired-end 2 x 150 bp on an Illumina HiSeq 2500. To increase sequence diversity, roughly 23-30% phiX was spiked into each library pool. In the authors' own workflow: The UMI-based MiGEC pipeline processed quality-filtered reads and removed over 85% of raw TCR sequences during error correction. IMGT germline references were used for alignment of VDJ genes, and clonotypes were defined by a unique CDR3 amino acid sequence together with V-J genes. Clonal expansion, Shannon diversity, and CDR3 relatedness (CalcPairwiseDistances, ClusterSamples) were evaluated with VDJtools, and phylogenetic trees were built with CLCbio workbench. A clone was classed as expanded if it had 8 or more unique UMIs, a cutoff based on coefficient-of-variation modelling across technical triplicates. The public reads were quality trimmed at Q25 with fastp and then assembled into clones with MiXCR by TCRdb, keeping productive beta chains. Rows with one shared CDR3 protein collapse into an entry with the most common genes and DNA. TCRdb's processing, not the authors' own work, is the source of the V and J calls. A total of 54,000 or so distinct CDR3 sequences appear in this sample, under 4.5% of them only once. Approximately 3.4% of the sample is held by the ten biggest clonotypes.

The data originate from a study of neurological immune-mediated disorders (dated by TCRdb to between 2018 and 2021). As for the study more broadly: Among the 35 or so multiple sclerosis patients, relapsing-remitting MS was present in some 30 and secondary progressive MS was present in 3. Using UMI-based sequencing, the study compared peripheral blood TCR-beta repertoires from patients with HTLV-I-associated myelopathy (HAM/TSP), patients with multiple sclerosis, and healthy controls. Alongside PBMC samples, the set of some 98 TCR-beta libraries contained longitudinal samples, technical triplicates, and paired CD4+ and CD8+ T-cell subsets that had been sorted. The cohort was made up of 60 to 75 subjects, consisting of about 14 HAM/TSP patients, approximately 35 multiple sclerosis patients and roughly 20 healthy controls.

Study-wide conclusions, independent of this receptor: No clinical or MRI features were associated with the MS cluster, and the authors said that larger cohorts are needed. In a phylogenetic analysis, the repertoires of 18 out of 34 MS patients fell into a single cluster of related CDR3 sequences, pointing to a possible signature at the repertoire level. No identical CDR3 amino acid sequences were shared among expanded clones across subjects, suggesting private TCR-beta repertoires in all groups. The highest TCR clonal expansion was observed in HAM/TSP patients, whereas the lowest was observed in MS patients, even when compared with healthy controls.

Unsorted PBMC libraries were generated from 2 million PBMCs stored in RNAlater at -80 °C until RNA extraction. Multiple sclerosis patients were enrolled in a US clinical protocol evaluating disease progression by magnetic resonance imaging. Peripheral blood underwent Ficoll-Hypaque density gradient centrifugation to isolate PBMCs, which were then cryopreserved in liquid nitrogen. CDR1 and CDR2 were assigned from the germline V gene (reference sequence) as DFQATT and SNEGSKA. The CDR3 covers 14 residues, taking in both the cysteine and the phenylalanine. The sequence is cut down to CDR3 DNA, 42 bases in frame from base 1. V gives up 8 bases and J gives up 2 bases, and the segment between their germline ends measures 16 bases.

The specimen was PBMCs. The V and J genes are TRBV20-1 and TRBJ2-1; D gene: possibly TRBD2, on 6 matching bases. The receptor was isolated from a woman aged 30 to 39 with multiple sclerosis. At the DNA level, the sequence is TGCAGTTCAAGGGGACTTTCCGCCTACAATGAGCAGTTCTTC. Its translation reads: CSSRGLSAYNEQFF.